This section outlines one T cell receptor beta chain sequence together with its context. Its target is not known. The data were obtained in a study of T-cell memory formation after mild COVID-19. Study-level points and caveats: Memory cells collected pre-infection included some clones that later responded, suggesting cross-reactive memory joined.

V was cut by 3 bases and J by 0 bases, with 15 bases left in between. The CDR3 is 17 residues long. Germline CDR1 is MDHEN and CDR2 is SYDVKM. Using constant-segment primers, 5'RACE produced TCR alpha and TCR beta cDNA libraries carrying sample barcodes and UMIs. TCRdb re-analysed the 5' RACE reads in MiXCR, keeping a single row per CDR3 protein. The repertoire includes roughly 260,000 distinct CDR3 sequences, 15% to 20% of them detected once, and about 4% sits in the top ten. This chain links TRBV28 with TRBJ1-5; D possibly corresponds to TRBD1 (6 bases). This clonotype originated in a man aged 18-30 years who had mild COVID-19 (a few samples of this study predate the infection). Cell type and time point are not known. Sequenced: PBMCs or a T cell subset sorted from them (not recorded which). CDR3 loop: CASSFRFWTDSNQPQHF. DNA for the CDR3: TGTGCCAGCAGTTTCCGGTTCTGGACAGATAGCAATCAGCCCCAGCATTTT.